The 16 T cell receptor beta chains below come from one sample, sequenced in a study of T-cell reconstitution after alpha-beta-depleted transplantation in children (dated by TCRdb to the mid-2010s). Library method: PCR. Sequencing instrument: Illumina HiSeq 2500. To normalize quantification of the TCRbeta repertoire, the TCR libraries were built with molecular barcoding that relied on unique molecular identifiers. In TCRdb, the public reads were trimmed at Q25 with fastp and aligned with MiXCR, with productive beta chains retained. Entries that share a CDR3 protein sequence are merged under the most common genes and DNA. The table for this sample lists 600,000 to 800,000 distinct CDR3 sequences; under 15% of them were counted only once. 0.79% of the sample belongs to the ten largest clones. In the paper's terms, the treatment or condition label means: allogeneic hematopoietic cell transplantation with graft depleted of TCRalphabeta T cells and CD19 B cells.

Specimen: PBMCs, collected before TCRalphabeta/CD19-depleted stem cell transplant. These receptor sequences come from a girl aged 2-10 years with congenital amegakaryocytic thrombocytopenia, due to receive a stem cell transplant.

This clonotype was seen a few times. CDR3 nucleotides: TGCAGCGTGCAGGGACTAGCGGGGCAAGAGACCCAGTACTTC. It specifies CSVQGLAGQETQYF. The V call is TRBV29-1, the J call TRBJ2-5; 13 nucleotides match TRBD2. The CDR3 runs 14 residues. The V and J ends lost 6 bases and 2 bases, in that order; junction bases with no gene match: 3. CDR1 is SQVTM and CDR2 is ANQGSEA in the germline V gene.

This clonotype appeared many times. V usage is TRBV5-1 and J usage is TRBJ2-2; D may be TRBD1 (5 bases). Trimming removed 1 base at V and 5 bases at J, with 9 bases between. Germline CDR1 reads SGHRS; CDR2 reads YFSETQ. The CDR3 length is 14 residues. The CDR3 protein is CASSLQQDTGELFF. The CDR3 nucleotides are TGCGCCAGCAGCTTGCAACAGGATACCGGGGAGCTGTTTTTT.

Ten or more counts support this clonotype. The chain couples TRBV5-1 to TRBJ1-2; 10 nucleotides line up with TRBD1. The CDR3 is 12 residues long. Germline loops: CDR1 SGHRS, CDR2 YFSETQ. V trimming: 4 bases; J trimming: 14 bases; junction bases outside the gene matches: 8. CDR3 residues: CASSPDRGVDTF. The CDR3 DNA follows: TGCGCCAGCAGCCCGGACAGGGGGGTTGATACCTTC.

This clonotype came up many times. The V and J genes are TRBV28 and TRBJ2-1; 10 bases agree with TRBD2. CDR1 is MDHEN and CDR2 is SYDVKM in the germline V gene. Germline trimming cut 1 base from V and 3 bases from J; bases unmatched to any gene: 6. This CDR3 contains 17 residues. CDR3 sequence: CASSLFRGLADYNEQFF. The CDR3, as DNA: TGTGCCAGCAGTTTATTCCGTGGACTAGCGGACTACAATGAGCAGTTCTTC.

Ten or more counts support this clonotype. Written as DNA, the CDR3 is TGCGCCAGCGGTCTAGCGGGAGGTGGTGAGCAGTTCTTC. Translating it yields CASGLAGGGEQFF. The chain is built from TRBV10-2 and TRBJ2-1; the match to TRBD2 covers 11 bases. This CDR3 has 13 residues. J gave up 9 bases and V 8 bases, and 6 bases lay outside the gene matches. Germline V CDR1 and CDR2: WSHSY, SAAADI.

This clonotype was observed a few times. CDR3 nucleotide sequence: TGTGCCGCCGCCCCAGCGGGAGAAGGGTACGAGCAGTACTTC. Its protein is CAAAPAGEGYEQYF. The rearrangement joins TRBV10-3 to TRBJ2-7; 8 nucleotides align to TRBD2. V dropped 11 bases and J dropped 4; count of bases not matched to a gene: 13. Germline V lookup: CDR1 ENHRY, CDR2 SYGVKD. The length of the CDR3 is 14 residues.

The gene calls are TRBV11-3 and TRBJ2-1; 10 nucleotides agree with TRBD2. CDR3 length: 18 amino acids. Unmatched junction bases numbered 18, after V lost 4 bases and J lost 9 bases. Germline V CDR1 and CDR2: SGHNT, YENEEA. The CDR3 bases are TGTGCCAGCAGCTACGCCGTGGATTTCCTAGCGGGAGCAGTTGAGCAGTTCTTC. As protein: CASSYAVDFLAGAVEQFF.

This clonotype was found many times. The CDR3 DNA is TGCGCCAGCAGCACGGGACTAGCGGGAGGCAATGAGCAGTTCTTC. Its translation is CASSTGLAGGNEQFF. J is TRBJ2-1 and V is TRBV5-1; the match to TRBD2 covers 15 bases. From germline, CDR1 is SGHRS and CDR2 YFSETQ. V trimming: 4 bases; J trimming: 6 bases; junction bases outside the gene matches: 2. The CDR3 runs to 15 residues.

This clonotype was recorded many times. This chain joins TRBV29-1 and TRBJ2-7; tentative D call: TRBD2 (6 bases). The germline gives CDR1 SQVTM, CDR2 ANQGSEA. The CDR3 spans 12 residues. Between the trimmed V and J ends, which lost 4 bases and 6 bases, there was a span of 13 bases. The CDR3 here is CSVVWRDSEQYF. DNA for the CDR3: TGCAGCGTTGTTTGGAGGGACTCCGAGCAGTACTTC.

This clonotype showed up many times. This chain joins TRBV5-1 and TRBJ2-1; D might be TRBD1 (6 bases). CDR1 is SGHRS and CDR2 is YFSETQ in the germline V gene. The CDR3 has 15 amino acids. Trimming shortened V by 4 bases and J by 8 bases, and 19 bases separated the two germline ends. The CDR3 loop reads CASSNGTLLGDEQFF. CDR3 nucleotides: TGCGCCAGCAGCAATGGGACATTATTAGGCGATGAGCAGTTCTTC.

This clonotype was detected ten times or more. The chain uses TRBV9 and TRBJ2-5; D ambiguous. The ends were cut back, 0 bases at V and 2 bases at J, with 11 bases in the middle. CDR3 length equals 15 residues. Germline V CDR1 and CDR2: SGDLS, YYNGEE. This CDR3 reads CASSVGPGRQETQYF. The CDR3 DNA sequence: TGTGCCAGCAGCGTAGGACCCGGGCGTCAAGAGACCCAGTACTTC.

The rearrangement uses TRBV12-3 or TRBV12-4 and TRBJ2-7, with 7 bases that match TRBD1. V gave up 6 bases and J gave up 6 bases; unmatched junction bases: 8. The CDR3 has 13 amino acids. CDR3 nucleotides: TGTGCCAGCAGGAACACAGGGGTCGCCGAGCAGTACTTC. This sequence encodes CASRNTGVAEQYF.

This clonotype was recorded at least ten times. The chain combines TRBV12-3 or TRBV12-4 with TRBJ2-1; weak D call: TRBD2 (6 bases). Trimming left V 7 bases short and J 8 bases short, with 9 bases between. There are 11 residues in the CDR3. CDR3 residues: CASTTSYEQFF. In DNA, the CDR3 is TGTGCCAGCACCACTAGCTATGAGCAGTTCTTC.

V usage is TRBV3-1 and J usage is TRBJ2-2, with 8 bases identical to TRBD2. The CDR3 extends over 15 amino acids. V was clipped by 8 bases and J by 4 bases; unmatched bases: 9. Germline V gives CDR1 LGHDT, CDR2 YNNKEL (reference sequence). This chain's CDR3 is CASGIREGGTGELFF. CDR3 bases: TGTGCCAGCGGTATTCGGGAGGGAGGCACCGGGGAGCTGTTTTTT.

This clonotype was recorded many times. This sequence joins TRBV19 and TRBJ2-3; 8 bases are shared with TRBD1. The CDR3 consists of 15 residues. Germline CDR1 is LNHDA and CDR2 is SQIVND (reference sequence). V lost 6 bases, J lost 8 bases, and 13 bases stayed unmatched. CDR3 amino acids: CASSQHRTGTGTQYF. In nucleotides, the CDR3 is TGTGCCAGTAGCCAACATAGGACAGGGACGGGTACGCAGTATTTT.

This clonotype was found many times. The J gene is TRBJ1-1, the V gene TRBV29-1; the D gene is possibly TRBD1 (6 bases). The CDR3 runs 14 residues. V shed 4 bases and J shed 3 bases, with 15 bases lying between them. CDR1 is SQVTM and CDR2 is ANQGSEA in the germline V gene. The CDR3 nucleotides read TGCAGCGTTGCACTTCAAGAGGGGGACACTGAAGCTTTCTTT. It is translated as CSVALQEGDTEAFF.